Shown below are 21 T cell receptor beta chains from a single sample sequenced in a study of blood T cell repertoires in COVID-19. TCRdb keeps only in-frame clones here, not all; method: immunoSEQ multiplex PCR. The sample has a few hundred thousand clones, approximately 82% seen once. Sequenced: peripheral blood. These receptors were obtained from a woman aged 18-29 years with acute or convalescent COVID-19.

Worth noting for this clone: An end of the junction does not agree with germline; a read error may underlie this. The chain links TRBV27 to TRBJ1-4; TRBD1 aligns across 9 bases. The CDR3 is 13 residues long. From germline, CDR1 is MNHEY and CDR2 SMNVEV (reference sequence). This CDR3 is CAGSLWDRAKLFF. In nucleotides, the CDR3 is TGTGCCGGCAGTTTATGGGACAGGGCAAAACTGTTTTTT.

The V gene is TRBV6-4, the J gene TRBJ2-2, with D perhaps TRBD1 (5 bases). The V end lost 4 bases, the J end lost 2 bases, and 8 bases lay between the germline ends. This CDR3 is 14 amino acids long. The germline CDR1 and CDR2 sequences are MRHNA and SNTAGT. The CDR3 protein is CASSGTINTGELFF. DNA for the CDR3: TGTGCCAGCAGTGGGACAATAAACACCGGGGAGCTGTTTTTT.

This chain connects TRBV6-2 or TRBV6-3 to TRBJ2-7; TRBD2 agrees at 7 bases. The length of the CDR3 is 15 residues. J was trimmed by 2 bases and V by 0 bases; bases with no gene match: 4. Germline assignment: CDR1 MNHEY and CDR2 SVGEGT. CDR3 amino acids: CASSYSSGRAYEQYF. The DNA for the CDR3 is TGTGCCAGCAGTTACTCGAGTGGGAGGGCCTACGAGCAGTACTTC.

This chain connects TRBV29-1 to TRBJ1-2; D is perhaps TRBD1 (5 bases). CDR1 and CDR2 from the germline V gene are SQVTM and ANQGSEA. V was trimmed by 4 bases and J by 3 bases, leaving 12 bases between them. CDR3 size: 13 residues. Written as DNA, the CDR3 is TGCAGCGTTGTCAAGGGGTTCGACTATGGCTACACCTTC. Translation: CSVVKGFDYGYTF.

The chain employs TRBV6-6 and TRBJ1-2, with D possibly matching TRBD1 (5 bases). Germline CDR1 and CDR2: MNHNY and SVGAGI (reference sequence). The CDR3 spans 13 residues. Trimming removed 7 bases from V and 5 bases from J, with 14 bases in between. CDR3 in amino acids: CASILDNQYGYTF. CDR3 sequence (DNA): TGTGCCAGCATCCTGGACAACCAGTATGGCTACACCTTC.

V and J are TRBV7-6 and TRBJ2-1, with 7 positions matching TRBD2. The CDR3 loop spans 18 amino acids. J gave up 2 bases and V 1 base, and 11 bases lay outside the gene matches. Germline CDR1 is SGHVS and CDR2 is FNYEAQ. For the CDR3, the DNA is TGTGCCAGCAGCTTAGGAGGCGCTAGCGGTTTGACCTACAATGAGCAGTTCTTC. It yields the protein CASSLGGASGLTYNEQFF. The variable domain in full, with the rest retrieved from reference TRBV7-6 and TRBJ2-1, is GAGVSQSPRYKVTKRGQDVALRCDPISGHVSLYWYRQALGQGPEFLTYFNYEAQQDKSGLPNDRFSAERPEGSISTLTIQRTEQRDSAMYRCASSLGGASGLTYNEQFFGPGTRLTVL.

The rearrangement links TRBV16 to TRBJ1-5; possibly TRBD1 for D (5 bases). The CDR3 sequence is 16 residues long. Trimming cost V 3 bases and J 0 bases, with 12 bases left between them. Germline CDR1 reads KGHSY; CDR2 reads FQNENV. The CDR3, as DNA: TGTGCCAGCAGCCAGGGGGGAAGCCATAGCAATCAGCCCCAGCATTTT. As protein: CASSQGGSHSNQPQHF.

The rearrangement joins TRBV18 to TRBJ1-1; the D is unclear. Per the germline V gene, CDR1 is KGHSH and CDR2 is LQKENI. This CDR3 has 13 residues. Between the trimmed V and J ends, which lost 5 bases and 6 bases, there was a span of 13 bases. CDR3 coding DNA: TGTGCCAGCTCAGCGGATTTGACCTCTGAAGCTTTCTTT. Its translation is CASSADLTSEAFF.

The chain carries TRBV6-5 and TRBJ2-7, with D maybe TRBD1 (5 bases). Germline V gene lookup returns CDR1 MNHEY and CDR2 SVGAGI. Between the trimmed V and J ends, which lost 0 bases and 3 bases, there was a span of 9 bases. CDR3 length: 14 amino acids. The CDR3 loop reads CASSYSRTNYEQYF. DNA for the CDR3: TGTGCCAGCAGTTACTCGAGGACAAACTACGAGCAGTACTTC.

V gene TRBV7-2 combines with J gene TRBJ1-3, with TRBD1 identical over 7 bases. The CDR3 covers 17 residues. The germline V gene encodes CDR1 SGHTA and CDR2 FQGNSA. After removal of 0 bases from V and 7 bases from J, the junction contained 12 bases not matched to a gene. The CDR3 loop reads CASSLASGDSLVNTIYF. The CDR3 DNA reads TGTGCCAGCAGCTTAGCAAGTGGGGACAGTCTAGTGAACACCATATATTTT.

The chain joins TRBV19 to TRBJ1-1; perhaps TRBD1 as D (6 bases). V lost 3 bases, J lost 7 bases, and 9 bases lay in between. Per germline, CDR1 LNHDA and CDR2 SQIVND (reference sequence). The CDR3 spans 12 residues. The CDR3 DNA reads as TGTGCCAGTAGTATGGGACATCTTGAAGCTTTCTTT. Protein product: CASSMGHLEAFF.

A single count supports this clone. The chain is built from TRBV11-2 and TRBJ2-5; D gene unclear. The V end lost 5 bases, the J end lost 5 bases, and 15 bases lay between the germline ends. CDR3 length equals 14 residues. CDR1 SGHAT and CDR2 FQNNGV come from the germline V gene. The DNA for the CDR3 is TGTGCCAGCAGCCCTACCGGGTCCTGGGAGACCCAGTACTTC. It encodes CASSPTGSWETQYF.

This clone has a handful of counts. This chain uses TRBV28 with TRBJ1-5, with TRBD1 matching 8 bases. With V trimmed by 5 bases and J by 6 bases, 9 bases remained unmatched. Germline values: CDR1 MDHEN, CDR2 SYDVKM. The CDR3 extends over 15 amino acids. The CDR3 spells CASSTRADRVQPQHF. CDR3 DNA: TGTGCCAGCAGTACTAGGGCGGACAGGGTTCAGCCCCAGCATTTT.

The rearrangement links TRBV20-1 to TRBJ1-3, with 9 nucleotides matching TRBD1. This CDR3 region has 16 residues. CDR1 and CDR2 (germline): DFQATT, SNEGSKA (reference sequence). J was trimmed by 4 bases and V by 3 bases; bases with no gene match: 10. The DNA of the CDR3 is TGCAGTGCTAGTCCCCAACAGGGGGCCTTGGGAAACACCATATATTTT. This translates into CSASPQQGALGNTIYF.

V is TRBV18 and J is TRBJ2-1; D is undetermined. The germline V gene has CDR1 KGHSH and CDR2 LQKENI. The CDR3 is 15 amino acids. Trimming pared 0 bases from V and 10 bases from J, leaving 16 bases between. The CDR3 spells CASSPPSTRSQEQFF. CDR3 DNA sequence: TGTGCCAGCTCACCACCGTCCACGAGATCGCAAGAGCAGTTCTTC.

The gene calls are TRBV7-6 and TRBJ1-2; D gene unclear. The CDR3 has 15 amino acids. Germline CDR1 SGHVS, CDR2 FNYEAQ. Trimming took off 1 base at V and 1 base at J, with 10 bases between the two ends. The CDR3 bases are TGTGCCAGCAGCTTAGGGAGTCTAGATAACTATGGCTACACCTTC. Translation: CASSLGSLDNYGYTF.

This rearrangement joins TRBV4-3 to TRBJ1-6; D gene unclear. The CDR3 length is 17 residues. Germline V gives CDR1 LGHNA, CDR2 YSLEER. The ends were cut back, 4 bases at V and 0 bases at J, with 13 bases in the middle. The CDR3 reads CASSREIQSSYNSPLHF. As DNA, the CDR3 is TGCGCCAGCAGCCGAGAAATACAGAGCTCCTATAATTCACCCCTCCACTTT.

The chain carries TRBV10-2 and TRBJ2-1; D not resolved. Germline CDR1 and CDR2: WSHSY and SAAADI. V shed 4 bases and J shed 1 base, with 8 bases lying between them. The CDR3 consists of 14 residues. CDR3 coding DNA: TGCGCCAGCAGTGGGCTAGAGTCCTACAATGAGCAGTTCTTC. Its protein is CASSGLESYNEQFF.

This chain uses TRBV7-3 with TRBJ2-1; 7 bases align to TRBD2. This CDR3 is built from 14 residues. From germline, CDR1 is SGHTA and CDR2 FQGTGA. V dropped 0 bases and J dropped 9; count of bases not matched to a gene: 5. In nucleotides, the CDR3 is TGTGCCAGCAGCTTAACTAGCGGGTCCATTGAGCAGTTCTTC. Its protein product is CASSLTSGSIEQFF.

The chain links TRBV3-1 (or the pseudogene TRBV3-2) to TRBJ1-3; D possibly corresponds to TRBD1 (5 bases). Germline V gene lookup returns CDR1 LGHDT and CDR2 YNNKEL (reference sequence). This CDR3 spans 16 amino acids. Trimming shortened V by 1 base and J by 0 bases, and 10 bases separated the two germline ends. CDR3 residues: CASSQGQGLSGNTIYF. The CDR3 DNA is TGTGCCAGCAGCCAAGGGCAGGGACTCTCTGGAAACACCATATATTTT.

V is TRBV13 and J is TRBJ1-1; 8 nucleotides align to TRBD1. From germline, CDR1 is PRHDT and CDR2 FYEKMQ (reference sequence). Trimming removed 5 bases from V and 0 bases from J; junction bases left unmatched: 5. CDR3 length: 15 amino acids. The CDR3 region has the DNA TGTGCCAGCAGCCCCCAGGGGGCGGTGAACACTGAAGCTTTCTTT. As protein: CASSPQGAVNTEAFF.